This T cell receptor (beta chain) came from a study of CD8 T cells in Susac syndrome. Overall study findings and caveats: It was acknowledged in the study that the number of individuals who were included in its TCR sequencing and HLA analysis was relatively small.

In germline, CDR1 is GTSNPN, CDR2 SVGIG (reference sequence). Trimming left V 5 bases short and J 0 bases short, with 10 bases between. This CDR3 has 13 residues. A quantity of roughly 0.5 to 1 ug RNA underwent reverse transcription using random hexamers. The amplification used immunoSEQ multiplex PCR on TCR beta CDR3; it spanned 54 Vbeta and 13 Jbeta. MiXCR, applied by TCRdb to the immunoSEQ multiplex PCR reads, yields one record per CDR3 protein. The sample consists of some 190,000 distinct CDR3 sequences, approximately 95% of them appearing once. As concerns this clonotype: The antigen is undetermined.

Source material: CD4+ T cells from PBMCs. The source is a human donor with multiple sclerosis. V and J are TRBV30 and TRBJ1-1; D perhaps matches TRBD1 (6 bases). The CDR3 spells CAWEGQLNTEAFF. CDR3 in DNA: TGTGCCTGGGAAGGACAGCTGAACACTGAAGCTTTCTTT.